These 22 T cell receptor beta chains share one sample of origin, sequenced in a study of control samples from healthy donors and cancer patients. Repertoires were generated with immunoSEQ multiplex PCR, while TCRdb's copy carries only in-frame clones and drops some. This repertoire shows approximately 88,000 clones, approximately 93% found once; its top ten account for around 1%. Sequencing used blood. These receptors were obtained from a woman younger than 45 in good health.

V usage is TRBV9 and J usage is TRBJ1-1; 9 bases agree with TRBD1. From germline, CDR1 is SGDLS and CDR2 YYNGEE. V lost 0 bases to trimming and J lost 4 bases; unmatched junction nucleotides: 4. This CDR3 has 15 amino acids. The CDR3 DNA reads TGTGCCAGCAGCGTAGAAGGGACAGGGATCACTGAAGCTTTCTTT. Translating it yields CASSVEGTGITEAFF.

The J gene is TRBJ2-1, the V gene TRBV6-5; possible D gene TRBD2, 6 bases. The V gene lost 7 bases and the J gene lost 0 bases, with 13 bases spanning the gap. Germline-derived CDR1 and CDR2 are MNHEY and SVGAGI. This CDR3 is 15 amino acids long. Here the CDR3 DNA reads TGTGCCAGCACCAAGAGCGGGCCCTCCTACAATGAGCAGTTCTTC. Translation: CASTKSGPSYNEQFF.

The chain has TRBV13 and TRBJ2-2; 8 nucleotides align to TRBD2. The trim removed 5 bases at V and 5 bases at J, leaving 13 bases unmatched. The germline V gene encodes CDR1 PRHDT and CDR2 FYEKMQ (reference sequence). The length of the CDR3 is 17 residues. CDR3 nucleotides: TGTGCCAGCAGCCCCCCCTCCGGGAGGGAGGGGACCGGGGAGCTGTTTTTT. Protein sequence: CASSPPSGREGTGELFF.

This rearrangement joins TRBV4-2 to TRBJ1-5, with D unclear. CDR3 length equals 16 residues. The V end lost 3 bases, the J end lost 0 bases, and 12 bases lay between the germline ends. Germline lookup yields CDR1 LGHNA and CDR2 YNFKEQ. In DNA form, the CDR3 reads TGTGCCAGCAGCCAGGTCGGGGAGGGTAGCAATCAGCCCCAGCATTTT. This gives the protein CASSQVGEGSNQPQHF.

V usage is TRBV15 and J usage is TRBJ1-6, with D unclear. This CDR3 has 14 residues. Per the germline V gene, CDR1 is LNHNV and CDR2 is YYDKDF (reference sequence). The V end was cut by 8 bases, the J end by 14 bases, with 22 bases between. CDR3 coding DNA: TGTGCCACCCGTACGGACGCCATATCCGGGGCCCTCCACTTT. It is translated as CATRTDAISGALHF.

The chain carries TRBV20-1 and TRBJ2-7; weak D call: TRBD1 (6 bases). V was cut by 5 bases and J by 1 base, with 12 bases left in between. From germline, CDR1 is DFQATT and CDR2 SNEGSKA (reference sequence). CDR3 length: 13 amino acids. CDR3 DNA sequence: TGCAGTGCTCGTGTACAGGGTTCCTACGAGCAGTACTTC. It yields the protein CSARVQGSYEQYF.

The chain employs TRBV6-5 and TRBJ1-2; tentatively, D is TRBD1 (6 bases). The CDR3 sequence is 15 residues long. V was trimmed by 6 bases and J by 4 bases, leaving 18 bases between them. Per germline, CDR1 MNHEY and CDR2 SVGAGI. The CDR3 nucleotides are TGTGCCAGCAGCTACGCGCGAGGGGGTTCCTATGGCTACACCTTC. It encodes CASSYARGGSYGYTF.

The chain links TRBV20-1 to TRBJ1-2; D call uncertain. The germline CDR1 and CDR2 sequences are DFQATT and SNEGSKA (reference sequence). The CDR3 contains 11 residues. Trimming cost V 3 bases and J 7 bases, with 9 bases left between them. Here the CDR3 DNA reads TGCAGTGCTAGGGACTTTCCTGGCTACACCTTC. It is translated as CSARDFPGYTF.

This CDR3 is CASEADILTGELFF. The CDR3 DNA reads TGTGCCAGTGAGGCGGACATCCTCACCGGGGAGCTGTTTTTT. The chain has TRBV19 and TRBJ2-2; possible D gene TRBD1, 5 bases. The V and J ends lost 8 bases and 4 bases respectively, with 14 bases between them. The CDR3 totals 14 residues. Germline assignment: CDR1 LNHDA and CDR2 SQIVND (reference sequence).

The V gene is TRBV4-1, the J gene TRBJ2-5; tentative D call: TRBD1 (6 bases). CDR1 MGHRA and CDR2 YSYEKL come from the germline V gene. V lost 3 bases to trimming and J lost 5 bases, with 10 bases between them. The CDR3 contains 13 residues. CDR3 protein: CASSQPTGETQYF. CDR3 in DNA: TGCGCCAGCAGCCAGCCCACAGGGGAGACCCAGTACTTC.

J is TRBJ2-2 and V is TRBV5-1, with D perhaps matching TRBD1 (6 bases). V lost 5 bases to trimming and J lost 5 bases, with 13 bases between them. The germline V gene encodes CDR1 SGHRS and CDR2 YFSETQ. The CDR3 contains 14 residues. CDR3 amino acids: CASRKPQGTGELFF. For the CDR3, the DNA is TGCGCCAGCAGGAAACCTCAGGGGACCGGGGAGCTGTTTTTT.

V and J are TRBV5-1 and TRBJ2-1; a possible D gene is TRBD1 (6 bases). V was pared by 0 bases and J by 4 bases, with 14 bases between. This CDR3 region has 16 residues. Germline CDR1 SGHRS, CDR2 YFSETQ. The CDR3 reads CASSLESGHTYNEQFF. DNA of the CDR3: TGCGCCAGCAGCTTGGAGTCGGGACATACATACAATGAGCAGTTCTTC.

The V call is TRBV4-1, the J call TRBJ2-1, with 7 bases fitting TRBD2. Germline CDR1 reads MGHRA; CDR2 reads YSYEKL. The CDR3 totals 16 residues. The V segment lost 4 bases and the J segment 1 base; nucleotides outside the gene matches: 7. In nucleotides, the CDR3 is TGCGCCAGCAGCCTAGGGGAGCGGGGTTCCTACAATGAGCAGTTCTTC. This sequence encodes CASSLGERGSYNEQFF.

Here the CDR3 reads CASMARVNTEAFF. CDR3 in DNA: TGCGCCAGCATGGCCAGGGTGAACACTGAAGCTTTCTTT. This chain uses TRBV23-1 with TRBJ1-1; TRBD1 might be the D (5 bases). TRBV23-1 has ORF status, its function being uncertain. This CDR3 has 13 amino acids. Trimming took 7 bases from V and 0 from J, leaving 9 bases between them.

The V call is TRBV5-6, the J call TRBJ2-3, with 8 nucleotides matching TRBD2. The CDR3 totals 15 residues. Germline V gene sequence: CDR1 SGHDT, CDR2 YYEEEE. Unmatched junction bases numbered 7, after V lost 1 base and J lost 6 bases. DNA for the CDR3: TGTGCCAGCAGCTTGACACGGGAGGGCCGGGATACGCAGTATTTT. This gives the protein CASSLTREGRDTQYF.

The chain combines TRBV2 with TRBJ2-1; 9 bases match TRBD2. The CDR3 contains 16 residues. Trimming at V came to 8 bases and at J to 4 bases, leaving 12 bases not matched to a gene. CDR1 is SNHLY and CDR2 is FYNNEI in the germline V gene. The CDR3 loop is CASSPGAGGKYNEQFF. The CDR3 nucleotides are TGTGCCAGCTCGCCGGGGGCGGGAGGGAAATACAATGAGCAGTTCTTC.

This sequence joins TRBV6-5 and TRBJ1-2; D remains unclear. The CDR3 totals 16 residues. CDR1 and CDR2 (germline): MNHEY, SVGAGI. V gave up 2 bases and J gave up 1 base, with 14 bases separating them. DNA of the CDR3: TGTGCCAGCAGTTACAGCAGAGAATTAGATAACTATGGCTACACCTTC. Translated, it gives CASSYSRELDNYGYTF.

This clone was observed a single time. The V and J genes are TRBV5-1 and TRBJ2-2; D gene unclear. Trimming pared 2 bases from V and 4 bases from J, leaving 12 bases between. The CDR3 totals 15 residues. Germline CDR1 is SGHRS and CDR2 is YFSETQ. CDR3 sequence: CASSFLAGGTGELFF. The CDR3, as DNA: TGCGCCAGCAGCTTTTTGGCAGGCGGCACCGGGGAGCTGTTTTTT.

The chain combines TRBV2 with TRBJ2-6; D is unclear. V was shortened by 3 bases and J by 2 bases, with 5 bases between the two germline ends. From germline, CDR1 is SNHLY and CDR2 FYNNEI. This CDR3 contains 14 residues. The CDR3 reads CASSEGPGANVLTF. CDR3 DNA: TGTGCCAGCAGTGAGGGTCCTGGGGCCAACGTCCTGACTTTC.

This chain joins TRBV21-1 and TRBJ2-1; the listed D gene, TRBD1, was not tested against the DNA. TRBV21-1 is reported as a pseudogene. CDR3 size: 16 residues. The CDR3 loop is CASSKMGHESYNEQFF. In nucleotides, the CDR3 is TGTGCCAGCAGCAAAATGGGGCACGAGAGCTACAATGAGCAGTTCTTC.

This clone came up once. V and J are TRBV7-7 and TRBJ2-2; 7 bases are a match to TRBD1. In germline, CDR1 is SSHAT, CDR2 FNYEAQ (reference sequence). This CDR3 has 15 residues. V was clipped by 1 base and J by 7 bases; unmatched bases: 6. CDR3 sequence reads: CASSLVEGAIGELFF. CDR3 nucleotides: TGTGCCAGCAGCTTAGTTGAGGGGGCCATCGGGGAGCTGTTTTTT. Drawing the rest from reference TRBV7-7 and TRBJ2-2, the complete variable domain is GAGVSQSPRYKVTKRGQDVTLRCDPISSHATLYWYQQALGQGPEFLTYFNYEAQPDKSGLPSDRFSAERPEGSISTLTIQRTEQRDSAMYRCASSLVEGAIGELFFGEGSRLTVL.

The chain links TRBV5-4 to TRBJ2-2; the match to TRBD2 covers 8 bases. The CDR3 is made up of 16 amino acids. Germline assignment: CDR1 SGHNT and CDR2 YYREEE (reference sequence). V gave up 3 bases and J gave up 1 base; unmatched junction bases: 5. The CDR3: CASSSLAGGNTGELFF. The CDR3 DNA is TGTGCCAGCAGCTCCCTTGCGGGAGGGAACACCGGGGAGCTGTTTTTT.